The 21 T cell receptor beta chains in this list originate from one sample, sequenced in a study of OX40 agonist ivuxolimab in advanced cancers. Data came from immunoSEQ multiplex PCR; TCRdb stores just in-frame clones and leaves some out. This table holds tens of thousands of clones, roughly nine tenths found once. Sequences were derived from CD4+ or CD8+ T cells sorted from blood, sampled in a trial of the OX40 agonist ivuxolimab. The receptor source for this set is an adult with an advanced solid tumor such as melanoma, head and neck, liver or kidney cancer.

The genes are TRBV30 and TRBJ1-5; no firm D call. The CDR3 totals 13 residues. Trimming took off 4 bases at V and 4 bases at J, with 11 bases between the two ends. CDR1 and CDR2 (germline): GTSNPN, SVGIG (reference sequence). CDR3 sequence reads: CAWIEGINQPQHF. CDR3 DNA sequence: TGTGCCTGGATCGAGGGAATTAATCAGCCCCAGCATTTT.

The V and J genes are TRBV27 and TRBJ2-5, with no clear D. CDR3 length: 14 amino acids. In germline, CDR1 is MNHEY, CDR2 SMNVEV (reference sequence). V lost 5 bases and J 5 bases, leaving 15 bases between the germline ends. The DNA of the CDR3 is TGTGCCAGCAGTAATTCGCCCGAAAGGGAGACCCAGTACTTC. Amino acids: CASSNSPERETQYF.

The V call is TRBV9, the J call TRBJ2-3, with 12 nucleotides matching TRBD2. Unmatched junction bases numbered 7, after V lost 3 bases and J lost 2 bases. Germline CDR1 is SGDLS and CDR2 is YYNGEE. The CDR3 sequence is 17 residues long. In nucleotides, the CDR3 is TGTGCCAGCAGCGGACTACTAGCGGGAGGTCCCACAGATACGCAGTATTTT. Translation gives CASSGLLAGGPTDTQYF.

This chain's CDR3 is CASSAGTNYGYTF. CDR3 DNA sequence: TGTGCCAGCAGCGCGGGGACTAACTATGGCTACACCTTC. The chain couples TRBV5-6 to TRBJ1-2; no clear D. The V and J ends lost 4 bases and 0 bases respectively, with 7 bases between them. The V gene's germline CDR1 is SGHDT and CDR2 YYEEEE. The CDR3 runs 13 residues.

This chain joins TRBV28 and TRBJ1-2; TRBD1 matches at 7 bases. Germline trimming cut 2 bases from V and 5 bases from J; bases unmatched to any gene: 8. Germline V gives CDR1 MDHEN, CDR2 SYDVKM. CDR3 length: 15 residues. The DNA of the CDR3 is TGTGCCAGCAGTTTACTTAGGGACAGAAGGTATGGCTACACCTTC. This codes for CASSLLRDRRYGYTF.

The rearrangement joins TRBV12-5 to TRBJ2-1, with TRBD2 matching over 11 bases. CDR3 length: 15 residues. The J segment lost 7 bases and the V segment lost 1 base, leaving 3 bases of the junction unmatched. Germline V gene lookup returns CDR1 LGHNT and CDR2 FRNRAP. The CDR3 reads CASGLGLAGGNEQFF. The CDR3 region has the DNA TGTGCTAGTGGTTTGGGATTAGCGGGAGGGAATGAGCAGTTCTTC.

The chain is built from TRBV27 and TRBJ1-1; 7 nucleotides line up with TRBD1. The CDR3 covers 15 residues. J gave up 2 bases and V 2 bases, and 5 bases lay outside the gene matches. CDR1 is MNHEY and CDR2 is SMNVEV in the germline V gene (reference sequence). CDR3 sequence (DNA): TGTGCCAGCAGTTTAGAAGGGACAGCAAACACTGAAGCTTTCTTT. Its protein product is CASSLEGTANTEAFF.

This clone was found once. The CDR3: CASSSRTEIHNYGYTF. The CDR3 DNA sequence: TGTGCCAGCAGCTCCCGGACAGAAATACATAACTATGGCTACACCTTC. V and J are TRBV11-3 and TRBJ1-2; tentatively, D is TRBD1 (6 bases). The CDR3 consists of 16 residues. Trimming removed 4 bases from V and 1 base from J, with 16 bases in between. Germline V gene lookup returns CDR1 SGHNT and CDR2 YENEEA.

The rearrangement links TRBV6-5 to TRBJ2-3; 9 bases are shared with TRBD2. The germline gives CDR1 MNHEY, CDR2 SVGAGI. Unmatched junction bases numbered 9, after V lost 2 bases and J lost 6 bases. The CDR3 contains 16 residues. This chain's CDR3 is CASSYGIAGDGDTQYF. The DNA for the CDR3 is TGTGCCAGCAGTTACGGGATAGCGGGAGATGGTGATACGCAGTATTTT.

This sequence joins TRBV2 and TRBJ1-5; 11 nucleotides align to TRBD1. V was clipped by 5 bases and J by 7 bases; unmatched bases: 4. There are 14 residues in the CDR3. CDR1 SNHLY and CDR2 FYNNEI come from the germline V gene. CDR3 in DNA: TGTGCCAGCAGTTCCGGGACAGGGGGACAGCCCCAGCATTTT. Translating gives CASSSGTGGQPQHF.

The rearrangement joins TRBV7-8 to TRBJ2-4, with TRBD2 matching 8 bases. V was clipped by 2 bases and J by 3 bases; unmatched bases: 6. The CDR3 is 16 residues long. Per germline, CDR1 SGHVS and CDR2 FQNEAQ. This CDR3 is CASSLLAGQGKNIQYF. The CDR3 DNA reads TGTGCCAGCAGCTTACTAGCGGGTCAAGGCAAAAACATTCAGTACTTC.

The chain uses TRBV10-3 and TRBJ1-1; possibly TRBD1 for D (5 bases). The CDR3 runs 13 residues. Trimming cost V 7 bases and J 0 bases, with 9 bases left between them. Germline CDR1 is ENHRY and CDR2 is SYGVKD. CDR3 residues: CAIMAGLNTEAFF. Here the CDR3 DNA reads TGTGCCATCATGGCAGGGCTGAACACTGAAGCTTTCTTT.

The CDR3 DNA reads as TGTGCCAGCAGCCCCCGCTGGGGCCCCTACGAGCAGTACTTC. Encoded protein: CASSPRWGPYEQYF. The chain carries TRBV27 and TRBJ2-7; possible D gene TRBD1, 5 bases. The CDR3 is 14 residues long. Germline CDR1 MNHEY, CDR2 SMNVEV (reference sequence). The ends were cut back, 6 bases at V and 2 bases at J, with 14 bases in the middle.

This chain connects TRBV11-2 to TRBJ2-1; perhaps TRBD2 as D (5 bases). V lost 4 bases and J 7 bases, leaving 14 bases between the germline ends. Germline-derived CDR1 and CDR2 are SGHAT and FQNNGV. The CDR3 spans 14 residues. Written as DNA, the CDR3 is TGTGCCAGCAGCTCCCCCCCCCGGGGAAATGAGCAGTTCTTC. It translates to CASSSPPRGNEQFF.

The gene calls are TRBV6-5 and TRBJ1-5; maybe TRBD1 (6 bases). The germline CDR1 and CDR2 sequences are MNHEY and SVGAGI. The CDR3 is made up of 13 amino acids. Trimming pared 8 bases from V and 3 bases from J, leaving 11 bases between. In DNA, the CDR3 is TGTGCCAGCCTCCAGGGGCCCAATCAGCCCCAGCATTTT. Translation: CASLQGPNQPQHF.

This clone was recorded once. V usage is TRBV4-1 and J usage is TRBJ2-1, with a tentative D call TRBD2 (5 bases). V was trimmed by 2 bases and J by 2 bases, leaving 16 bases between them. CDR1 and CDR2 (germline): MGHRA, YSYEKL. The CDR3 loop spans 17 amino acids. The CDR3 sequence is CASSQSRSGNPYNEQFF. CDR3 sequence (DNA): TGCGCCAGCAGCCAATCACGTTCCGGGAACCCCTACAATGAGCAGTTCTTC.

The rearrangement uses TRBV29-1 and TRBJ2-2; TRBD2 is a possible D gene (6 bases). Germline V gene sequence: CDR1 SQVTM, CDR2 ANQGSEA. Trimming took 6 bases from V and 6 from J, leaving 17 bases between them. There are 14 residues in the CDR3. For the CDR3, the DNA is TGCAGCGTCATCGGGAGAGTCCACGCCGGGGAGCTGTTTTTT. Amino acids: CSVIGRVHAGELFF.

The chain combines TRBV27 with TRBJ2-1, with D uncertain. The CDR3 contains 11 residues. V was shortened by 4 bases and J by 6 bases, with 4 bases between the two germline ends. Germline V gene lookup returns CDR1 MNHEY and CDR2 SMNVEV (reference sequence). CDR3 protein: CASSSSNEQFF. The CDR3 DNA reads TGTGCCAGCAGTTCTTCCAATGAGCAGTTCTTC.

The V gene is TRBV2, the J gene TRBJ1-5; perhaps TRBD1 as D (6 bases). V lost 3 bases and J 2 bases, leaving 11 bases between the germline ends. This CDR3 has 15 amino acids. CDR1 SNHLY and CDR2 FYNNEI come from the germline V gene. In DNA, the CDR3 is TGTGCCAGCAGTGATCCCAGGGGACGCAATCAGCCCCAGCATTTT. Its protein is CASSDPRGRNQPQHF.

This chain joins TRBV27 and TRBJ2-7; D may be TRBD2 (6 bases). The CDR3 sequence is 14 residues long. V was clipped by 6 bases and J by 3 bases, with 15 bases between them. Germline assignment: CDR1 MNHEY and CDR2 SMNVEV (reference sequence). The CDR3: CASSYSGLYYEQYF. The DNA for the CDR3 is TGTGCCAGCAGCTATTCGGGACTTTACTACGAGCAGTACTTC.

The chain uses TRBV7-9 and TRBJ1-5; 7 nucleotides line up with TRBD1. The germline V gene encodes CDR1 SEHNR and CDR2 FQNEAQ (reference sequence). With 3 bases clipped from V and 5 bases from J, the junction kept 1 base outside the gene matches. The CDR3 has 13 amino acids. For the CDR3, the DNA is TGTGCCAGCAGCTTGCAGGGGGATCAGCCCCAGCATTTT. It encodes CASSLQGDQPQHF.